This T cell receptor beta chain was sequenced during a study of Ad26.COV2.S vaccination and SARS-CoV-2 variants. General study findings and limits: Reports say spike-specific CD8+ and CD4+ T cell responses covered substantial breadth after vaccination.

The data were produced by immunoSEQ multiplex PCR, yet TCRdb's version contains in-frame clones alone and is incomplete. The repertoire consists of about 320,000 clones, with 75% to 90% occurring once and the leading ten covering over 5%. Noted treatment: some 20 received Ad26.COV2.S at low or high dose, single or two shots; about 5 received placebo; per-sample allocation not given. Specimen acquisition occurred on day 63 following the initial vaccine or placebo injection. An Ad26 vector that expressed Wuhan-strain SARS-CoV-2 spike constituted the vaccine. As regards this clone: Its specificity is unknown.

The CDR3 totals 15 residues. V shed 0 bases and J shed 0 bases, with 8 bases lying between them. From germline, CDR1 is SGDLS and CDR2 YYNGEE. The sequenced sample was peripheral blood, obtained in a trial of Ad26.COV2.S vaccine versus placebo. V usage is TRBV9 and J usage is TRBJ2-3; D possibly corresponds to TRBD2 (6 bases). This TCR was recovered from a person between 18 and 65 years old who received the Ad26.COV2.S COVID-19 vaccine or a placebo. The DNA of the CDR3 is TGTGCCAGCAGCGTAGTGGAGGGGAGCACAGATACGCAGTATTTT. This sequence encodes CASSVVEGSTDTQYF.